Each of the 11 T cell receptor beta chains below was sequenced from the same sample in a study of CD8 T cells in Susac syndrome (dated by TCRdb to between 2018 and 2021). The library relied on the immunoSEQ multiplex PCR assay. RNA was extracted with the RNeasy kit and roughly 0.45 to 1 ug was reverse transcribed using random hexamers. Using fastp at Q25 and MiXCR, TCRdb reprocessed the public reads and kept productive beta chains. Each CDR3 protein gets just one entry, which takes the most common genes and DNA from the rows behind it. The sample contains around 170,000 distinct CDR3 sequences, around 95% of them found a single time. Approximately 0.1% of the sample is in the top ten clones. The source material was CD4+ T cells from PBMCs. The receptors here all came from a human donor with Susac syndrome.

This clonotype was counted a single time. The V and J genes are TRBV20-1 and TRBJ1-4; 8 positions match TRBD1. This CDR3 is built from 14 residues. The ends lost 4 bases at V and 3 bases at J; junction bases unmatched: 4. In germline, CDR1 is DFQATT, CDR2 SNEGSKA (reference sequence). CDR3: CSATPGQANEKLFF. The CDR3 coding sequence is TGCAGTGCTACCCCGGGACAGGCTAATGAAAAACTGTTTTTT.

The V gene is TRBV7-3, the J gene TRBJ2-7, with D possibly being TRBD1 (5 bases). The V end was cut by 5 bases, the J end by 3 bases, with 17 bases between. The CDR3 has 15 amino acids. CDR1 is SGHTA, CDR2 FQGTGA, per germline. This chain's CDR3 is CASSLSGQGGYEQYF. The CDR3 DNA is TGTGCCAGCAGCCTGTCGGGCCAGGGCGGCTACGAGCAGTACTTC.

The chain has TRBV29-1 and TRBJ1-3; 10 positions agree with TRBD1. The V gene's germline CDR1 is SQVTM and CDR2 ANQGSEA. The CDR3 consists of 17 residues. Trimming at V came to 3 bases and at J to 0 bases, leaving 8 bases not matched to a gene. The CDR3 DNA is TGCAGCGTTGATTTAGGACAGGGGGTCGTCTCTGGAAACACCATATATTTT. This gives the protein CSVDLGQGVVSGNTIYF.

The chain carries TRBV19 and TRBJ2-7; 9 nucleotides line up with TRBD1. This CDR3 has 14 amino acids. Germline V CDR1 and CDR2: LNHDA, SQIVND (reference sequence). The J segment lost 3 bases and the V segment lost 4 bases, leaving 4 bases of the junction unmatched. The CDR3: CASSTQTGGYEQYF. The CDR3 nucleotides read TGTGCCAGTAGTACCCAGACAGGGGGCTACGAGCAGTACTTC.

The chain combines TRBV29-1 with TRBJ1-4; 8 bases line up with TRBD1. V dropped 6 bases and J dropped 7; count of bases not matched to a gene: 10. Germline CDR1 SQVTM, CDR2 ANQGSEA. The length of the CDR3 is 14 residues. The CDR3 loop reads CSVPTGVGGEKLFF. The CDR3 coding sequence is TGCAGCGTCCCGACAGGGGTTGGTGGTGAAAAACTGTTTTTT.

This chain uses TRBV12-3 or TRBV12-4 with TRBJ2-7; 7 bases agree with TRBD2. Germline trimming cut 7 bases from V and 2 bases from J; bases unmatched to any gene: 8. The CDR3 consists of 14 residues. The CDR3 region is CASTAGRLTYEQYF. DNA for the CDR3: TGTGCCAGCACCGCCGGGAGGTTGACCTACGAGCAGTACTTC.

This clonotype was seen once. The V gene is TRBV4-2, the J gene TRBJ2-7; 10 nucleotides line up with TRBD1. The junction had 8 bases not matched to a gene; V was cut back by 6 bases and J by 6 bases. CDR1 and CDR2 (germline): LGHNA, YNFKEQ. The CDR3 length is 14 residues. The CDR3 spells CASRNPGQGPEQYF. Here the CDR3 DNA reads TGTGCCAGCAGAAACCCGGGACAGGGGCCCGAGCAGTACTTC.

The rearrangement joins TRBV5-1 to TRBJ2-2; 10 bases match TRBD1. This CDR3 spans 14 amino acids. Trimming took 3 bases from V and 6 from J; bases not matched to a gene: 2. Germline assignment: CDR1 SGHRS and CDR2 YFSETQ. The CDR3 nucleotides are TGCGCCAGCAGCTGGGGGACAGGGGCCGGGGAGCTGTTTTTT. Translating it yields CASSWGTGAGELFF.

V and J are TRBV5-1 and TRBJ2-5; TRBD1 matches 8 bases. From germline, CDR1 is SGHRS and CDR2 YFSETQ. The CDR3 contains 14 residues. V lost 5 bases, J lost 2 bases, and 5 bases stayed unmatched. CDR3: CASSADRAQETQYF. The CDR3 DNA sequence: TGCGCCAGCAGTGCGGACAGGGCGCAAGAGACCCAGTACTTC.

The rearrangement links TRBV20-1 to TRBJ1-5; D not certain. CDR3 length: 14 amino acids. Germline-derived CDR1 and CDR2 are DFQATT and SNEGSKA (reference sequence). Between the trimmed V and J ends, which lost 6 bases and 5 bases, there was a span of 17 bases. DNA of the CDR3: TGCAGTGCCGTCCGGGGAGCCTTAGATCAGCCCCAGCATTTT. Encoded protein: CSAVRGALDQPQHF.

The chain employs TRBV29-1 and TRBJ2-1, with D perhaps TRBD2 (6 bases). CDR3 size: 13 residues. In germline, CDR1 is SQVTM, CDR2 ANQGSEA. Trimming took off 7 bases at V and 3 bases at J, with 13 bases between the two ends. This CDR3 reads CSAGGLFYNEQFF. DNA for the CDR3: TGCAGCGCCGGGGGACTGTTCTACAATGAGCAGTTCTTC.